The T cell receptor beta chain described here comes from a study of beta chain features in type 1 diabetes. Regarding the study as a whole: Type 1 diabetes patients had moderately but significantly shorter TCRB CDR3s in all four CD4+ subsets. In comparison with healthy donors, patients had naive, central memory and Treg TCRB repertoires that appeared more similar.

V dropped 1 base and J dropped 0 bases, with 6 bases sitting between them. There are 14 residues in the CDR3. Germline CDR1 reads SEHNR; CDR2 reads FQNEAQ (reference sequence). Reverse transcription of all isolated RNA meant that expressed TCRB transcripts were sequenced. The method was immunoSEQ multiplex PCR; TCRdb's version includes in-frame clones alone and lacks a portion of them. This table holds some 200,000 clones, 15% to 20% found once. Regarding this clone: Its specificity is not known. Other DNA sequences in this specimen translate into the identical CDR3.

This TCR was recovered from a young man with type 1 diabetes. The sequencing sample was made of naive CD4+ T cells from blood. This chain joins TRBV7-9 and TRBJ1-2, with D unresolved. As DNA, the CDR3 is TGTGCCAGCAGCTTAGTCGGAGCTAACTATGGCTACACCTTC. Protein sequence: CASSLVGANYGYTF.